The clone carrying this TCR beta chain was seen ten or more times. Its antigen is not identified. Until they underwent thyroid surgery, no patient had received any treatment. The record originates from a study of metastatic and nonmetastatic thyroid tumors. Study conclusions and caveats: It was reported that TCR beta diversity was significantly higher in malignant thyroid tumors than benign nodules, in blood and tumor.

With 5 bases removed from V and 0 bases from J, the gap between germline ends came to 14 bases. This CDR3 has 16 residues. The germline V gene encodes CDR1 MNHNS and CDR2 SASEGT. Via MiXCR, TCRdb re-called the PCR reads. This sample yields about 27,000 clones, of which about 13% are seen a single time; 15% to 20% belongs to the top ten. The clonotype originates from a female donor with papillary thyroid cancer or a benign thyroid nodule (not recorded which). Some clones in this sample may be carry-over from other donors' samples. Sequenced: blood. The chain uses TRBV6-1 and TRBJ1-3; tentative D call: TRBD1 (5 bases). The CDR3 loop reads CASSPVGLDSGNTIYF. The CDR3 DNA follows: TGTGCCAGCAGTCCCGTGGGACTCGACTCTGGAAACACCATATATTTT.